The 27 T cell receptor beta chains given below trace back to one sample, sequenced in a study of Tregs in tolerant kidney transplant recipients. The method was immunoSEQ multiplex PCR; TCRdb's version includes in-frame clones alone and lacks a portion of them. This table lists 45,000 to 55,000 clones. This material consisted of CD4+ T cells from blood, taken before the transplant. The receptors stem from a human donor who received a combined kidney and bone marrow transplant.

Note on this clone: The read terminates 3 residues before the CDR3 end, so the remaining end is supplied by the germline J gene. The chain has TRBV7-9 and TRBJ1-1; 7 bases map to TRBD1. This CDR3 has 12 residues. The V gene's germline CDR1 is SEHNR and CDR2 FQNEAQ (reference sequence). CDR3: CASSLGQEKAFF. Incomplete CDR3 DNA: TGTGCCAGCAGCCTAGGACAGGAAAAA.

On this clone itself: The read terminates 3 residues ahead of where the CDR3 ends, so the germline J gene completes it. The chain is built from TRBV6-1 and TRBJ2-3; 9 bases match TRBD2. This CDR3 contains 17 residues. Germline trimming cut 1 base from V and 7 bases from J; bases unmatched to any gene: 12. The germline CDR1 and CDR2 sequences are MNHNS and SASEGT. Here the CDR3 reads CASSEVAFSGRPYTQYF. CDR3 DNA (partial): TGTGCCAGCAGTGAAGTCGCTTTTAGCGGGAGACCGTATACG.

Regarding this clone: The read stops 3 residues short of the end of the CDR3; the missing end is completed from the germline J gene. The V gene is TRBV5-1, the J gene TRBJ2-2, with TRBD2 identical over 8 bases. Germline V gene lookup returns CDR1 SGHRS and CDR2 YFSETQ. This CDR3 has 17 residues. V shed 6 bases and J 7 bases; nucleotides not matched to a gene: 17. The sequenced part of the CDR3 DNA is TGCGCCAGCACCACCCTACTAGCGGACCTTCGGGGCGGGGAG. Protein: CASTTLLADLRGGE. The full CDR3 sequence reads CASTTLLADLRGGELFF. The complete variable domain, with remaining parts taken from reference TRBV5-1 and TRBJ2-2, reads KAGVTQTPRYLIKTRGQQVTLSCSPISGHRSVSWYQQTPGQGLQFLFEYFSETQRNKGNFPGRFSGRQFSNSRSEMNVSTLELGDSALYLCASTTLLADLRGGELFFGEGSRLTVL.

Regarding this clone: The sequenced fragment ends 3 residues before the CDR3 boundary, so the rest is inferred from the germline J gene. This chain uses TRBV6-2 or TRBV6-3 with TRBJ2-7, with TRBD1 matching 7 bases. The ends lost 5 bases at V and 5 bases at J; junction bases unmatched: 3. The CDR3 totals 12 residues. CDR1 and CDR2 from the germline V gene are MNHEY and SVGEGT. CDR3 region: CASSRTGDEQYF. CDR3 bases read: TGTGCCAGCAGTCGTACAGGGGACGAG.

A word on this clone: The read is 3 residues too short to cover the CDR3 end, so that end is filled in from the germline J gene. The gene calls are TRBV10-3 and TRBJ1-4; 8 positions match TRBD1. The germline CDR1 and CDR2 sequences are ENHRY and SYGVKD. V gave up 8 bases and J gave up 4 bases; unmatched junction bases: 3. CDR3 length equals 13 residues. The CDR3 sequence: CAIGQGDNEKLFF. CDR3 bases read: TGTGCCATCGGACAGGGAGATAATGAAAAA.

In the case of this clone: The CDR3 is cut off 3 residues early in the read; its end comes from the germline J gene. This chain joins TRBV5-1 and TRBJ1-4; 7 bases line up with TRBD1. The CDR3 contains 14 residues. With V trimmed by 5 bases and J by 5 bases, 6 bases remained unmatched. Germline lookup yields CDR1 SGHRS and CDR2 YFSETQ. The DNA read from the CDR3 is TGCGCCAGCAGACCGGGACAGCTCAATGAAAAA. It specifies CASRPGQLNEK. The complete CDR3 protein is CASRPGQLNEKLFF.

Concerning this clone: The read stops 3 residues short of the end of the CDR3; the missing end is completed from the germline J gene. The V gene is TRBV30, the J gene TRBJ2-7; possibly TRBD1 for D (5 bases). The germline gives CDR1 GTSNPN, CDR2 SVGIG (reference sequence). The germline V and J ends were trimmed by 2 bases and 3 bases, with 8 bases remaining between them. CDR3 size: 12 residues. The CDR3 region is CAWSQGIYEQYF. CDR3 DNA, as far as it was read: TGTGCCTGGAGTCAGGGAATCTACGAG. The variable domain in full, completed from reference TRBV30 and TRBJ2-7, reads SQTIHQWPATLVQPVGSPLSLECTVEGTSNPNLYWYRQAAGRGLQLLFYSVGIGQISSEVPQNLSASRPQDRQFILSSKKLLLSDSGFYLCAWSQGIYEQYFGPGTRLTVT.

Of note for this clone: The sequence runs out 3 residues before the end of the CDR3; the remainder is reconstructed from the germline J gene. The chain uses TRBV2 and TRBJ1-3; D gene unclear. This CDR3 is built from 13 residues. V was pared by 8 bases and J by 1 base, with 9 bases between. Germline CDR1 SNHLY, CDR2 FYNNEI. CDR3: CASGRRSGNTIYF. Incomplete CDR3 DNA: TGTGCCAGCGGCAGGAGATCTGGAAACACC.

About this clone: The CDR3 end is not reached by the read, which stops 3 residues before it; the germline J gene fills it in. The chain is built from TRBV18 and TRBJ2-7, with no clear D. Trimming took 3 bases from V and 3 from J, leaving 18 bases between them. The CDR3 has 16 residues. Germline loops: CDR1 KGHSH, CDR2 LQKENI. The sequenced part of the CDR3 DNA is TGTGCCAGCTCACCGTTCTCGCGAGCAGGCGTCTACGAG. Residues: CASSPFSRAGVYE. The complete CDR3 sequence is CASSPFSRAGVYEQYF.

A note on this clone: The CDR3 end falls 3 residues outside the read, so it is completed with the germline J gene. The rearrangement joins TRBV5-1 to TRBJ2-6; no definite D call. With 0 bases removed from V and 0 bases from J, the gap between germline ends came to 10 bases. The CDR3 has 17 residues. Germline values: CDR1 SGHRS, CDR2 YFSETQ. The CDR3 region is CASSLDLFRSGANVLTF. Partial CDR3 DNA: TGCGCCAGCAGCTTGGATCTTTTTCGCTCTGGGGCCAACGTC.

The CDR3 is CSARVGAEQFF. The sequenced part of the CDR3 DNA is TGCAGTGCCCGGGTAGGGGCTGAG. The chain recombines TRBV20-1 with TRBJ2-1; a possible D gene is TRBD1 (5 bases). The sequenced fragment ends 3 residues before the CDR3 boundary, so the rest is inferred from the germline J gene. This CDR3 comprises 11 residues. Germline loops: CDR1 DFQATT, CDR2 SNEGSKA (reference sequence). Trimming took off 6 bases at V and 9 bases at J, with 12 bases between the two ends.

In the case of this clone: The read stops 3 residues short of the end of the CDR3; the missing end is completed from the germline J gene. This rearrangement joins TRBV20-1 to TRBJ1-2, with TRBD1 matching 12 bases. J lost 6 bases, V lost 4 bases, and 6 bases had no gene match. This CDR3 spans 14 amino acids. From germline, CDR1 is DFQATT and CDR2 SNEGSKA (reference sequence). The CDR3 bases that were read are TGCAGTGCTATCCGGGACAGGGGGCGGAATGGC. Encoded protein: CSAIRDRGRNG. The CDR3 in its entirety is CSAIRDRGRNGYTF.

For this clone: The missing CDR3 end, 3 residues past where the read stops, is filled in from the germline J gene. The rearrangement uses TRBV6-1 and TRBJ2-5; 8 nucleotides align to TRBD1. Germline CDR1 MNHNS, CDR2 SASEGT. Trimming cost V 3 bases and J 4 bases; bases outside gene matches: 7. The CDR3 contains 15 residues. The CDR3: CASSEGRGHRETQYF. The CDR3 DNA, read in part, is TGTGCCAGCAGTGAGGGCAGGGGGCATCGAGAGACC.

In the case of this clone: The missing CDR3 end, 3 residues past where the read stops, is filled in from the germline J gene. This chain joins TRBV7-6 and TRBJ2-5; D is possibly TRBD2 (5 bases). The germline V gene encodes CDR1 SGHVS and CDR2 FNYEAQ. The V end was cut by 0 bases, the J end by 2 bases, with 19 bases between. CDR3 length: 18 amino acids. This CDR3 is CASSLASPTSTAQETQYF. Incomplete CDR3 DNA: TGTGCCAGCAGCTTAGCCTCCCCCACTAGTACCGCTCAAGAGACC. The whole variable domain, remainder taken from reference TRBV7-6 and TRBJ2-5, is GAGVSQSPRYKVTKRGQDVALRCDPISGHVSLYWYRQALGQGPEFLTYFNYEAQQDKSGLPNDRFSAERPEGSISTLTIQRTEQRDSAMYRCASSLASPTSTAQETQYFGPGTRLLVL.

In regard to this clone: From the germline J gene comes the end of the CDR3, since the read stops 3 residues before it. The V and J genes are TRBV5-1 and TRBJ1-1, with TRBD1 matching over 7 bases. This CDR3 is 14 amino acids long. CDR1 is SGHRS, CDR2 YFSETQ, per germline. The CDR3 loop is CASSGTTGEGEAFF. The part of the CDR3 DNA that was read is TGCGCCAGCAGCGGTACTACAGGGGAGGGGGAG.

To note about this clone: From the germline J gene comes the end of the CDR3, since the read stops 3 residues before it. The V call is TRBV19, the J call TRBJ2-7; 7 nucleotides align to TRBD2. Trimming took 1 base from V and 2 from J; bases not matched to a gene: 2. This CDR3 is 14 amino acids long. Germline-derived CDR1 and CDR2 are LNHDA and SQIVND (reference sequence). This CDR3 is CASSIGGSTYEQYF. The sequenced part of the CDR3 DNA is TGTGCCAGTAGTATAGGCGGGAGTACCTACGAG.

Regarding this clone: Coverage ceases 3 residues before the CDR3 finishes, and the germline J gene fills in the end. This chain connects TRBV18 to TRBJ2-5; 11 bases align to TRBD2. The CDR3 has 17 amino acids. CDR1 KGHSH and CDR2 LQKENI come from the germline V gene. Trimming cost V 5 bases and J 0 bases; bases outside gene matches: 8. The covered CDR3 bases are TGTGCCAGCTCAATAATGCCGGGACTAGCGGACCAAGAGACC. Protein: CASSIMPGLADQET. The full CDR3 reads CASSIMPGLADQETQYF.

The covered CDR3 bases are TGCGCCAGCAGCCAACCACTAGCGGGGAACAATGAG. Its protein is CASSQPLAGNNE. The CDR3 as a whole reads CASSQPLAGNNEQFF. The chain couples TRBV5-1 to TRBJ2-1; 10 bases match TRBD2. The read is 3 residues too short to cover the CDR3 end, so that end is filled in from the germline J gene. Unmatched junction bases numbered 6, after V lost 4 bases and J lost 5 bases. This CDR3 contains 15 residues. In germline, CDR1 is SGHRS, CDR2 YFSETQ.

In the case of this clone: The CDR3 end falls 3 residues outside the read, so it is completed with the germline J gene. This chain uses TRBV29-1 with TRBJ2-7; D is unresolved. CDR1 and CDR2 (germline): SQVTM, ANQGSEA. V dropped 4 bases and J dropped 0 bases, with 10 bases sitting between them. The CDR3 contains 13 residues. CDR3 sequence: CSVAGRSSYEQYF. The part of the CDR3 DNA that was read is TGCAGCGTTGCGGGTCGGAGCTCCTACGAG.

A note on this clone: With the read ending 3 residues before the CDR3 end, the germline J gene is used to fill in that end. The genes are TRBV28 and TRBJ2-3; 7 bases are shared with TRBD1. The CDR3 loop spans 13 amino acids. Germline-derived CDR1 and CDR2 are MDHEN and SYDVKM. V lost 11 bases and J lost 0; bases outside the gene matches: 5. CDR3 DNA (partial): TGTGCCGGTCGGGACAGCAGCACAGATACG. Its protein is CAGRDSSTDT. The full CDR3 is CAGRDSSTDTQYF.

Concerning this clone itself: The read stops 3 residues short of the end of the CDR3; the missing end is completed from the germline J gene. The chain carries TRBV5-1 and TRBJ2-7, with D tentatively TRBD1 (6 bases). V dropped 5 bases and J dropped 4 bases, with 19 bases sitting between them. This CDR3 is 15 amino acids long. Germline CDR1 and CDR2: SGHRS and YFSETQ. The sequenced CDR3 bases are TGCGCCAGCAGAGAGGGCGCGACAGGAATTTACGAG. This translates into CASREGATGIYE. The CDR3 reads in full as CASREGATGIYEQYF.

Of note for this clone: The read stops 3 residues short of the end of the CDR3; the missing end is completed from the germline J gene. The chain recombines TRBV7-9 with TRBJ2-1; 8 bases map to TRBD2. The germline V gene has CDR1 SEHNR and CDR2 FQNEAQ (reference sequence). Germline trimming cut 2 bases from V and 4 bases from J; bases unmatched to any gene: 4. CDR3 length equals 15 residues. The CDR3 sequence: CASSLSGSGYNEQFF. The CDR3 DNA, read in part, is TGTGCCAGCAGCTTAAGCGGGAGTGGGTACAATGAG.

In the case of this clone: Read coverage stops 3 residues before the CDR3 terminus; the germline J gene supplies the remainder. The chain combines TRBV7-9 with TRBJ2-3, with TRBD2 matching 10 bases. CDR3 length equals 15 residues. V shed 4 bases, J shed 1 base, and the junction held 2 bases outside the gene matches. Germline V lookup: CDR1 SEHNR, CDR2 FQNEAQ (reference sequence). CDR3 sequence: CASSSSGSRTDTQYF. The covered CDR3 bases are TGTGCCAGCAGCTCTAGCGGGAGTCGCACAGATACG.

As to this clone: The CDR3 is cut off 3 residues early in the read; its end comes from the germline J gene. This rearrangement joins TRBV2 to TRBJ2-7, with a possible D match to TRBD1 (5 bases). CDR3 length: 12 amino acids. Germline values: CDR1 SNHLY, CDR2 FYNNEI. The V end was cut by 3 bases, the J end by 5 bases, with 8 bases between. CDR3 DNA (partial): TGTGCCAGCAGTGACCAGGGCCACGAG. Translation gives CASSDQGHE. The whole CDR3 region reads CASSDQGHEQYF.

CDR3 DNA, as far as it was read: TGTGCCAGCAGCTTAGCTTCGGGGGGGCAGGGCACCGGGGAG. Translating gives CASSLASGGQGTGE. The full CDR3 reads CASSLASGGQGTGELFF. J is TRBJ2-2 and V is TRBV7-6; 8 positions agree with TRBD2. The read ends 3 residues early relative to the CDR3; the germline J gene fills the gap. V shed 0 bases and J 4 bases; nucleotides not matched to a gene: 7. The germline CDR1 and CDR2 sequences are SGHVS and FNYEAQ. There are 17 residues in the CDR3.

Note on this clone: The observed sequence ends 3 residues before the CDR3 terminus, with the missing tail filled in from the germline J gene. The V gene is TRBV18, the J gene TRBJ1-2, with a weak D call TRBD1 (6 bases). This CDR3 has 15 residues. CDR1 and CDR2 (germline): KGHSH, LQKENI. CDR3 DNA (partial): TGTGCCAGCTCACCCGGGGGGGGCCGTCATGGCGGC. Protein: CASSPGGGRHGG. The whole CDR3 protein is CASSPGGGRHGGYTF.

As regards this clone: The sequence runs out 3 residues before the end of the CDR3; the remainder is reconstructed from the germline J gene. V is TRBV12-3 or TRBV12-4 and J is TRBJ1-1; 8 nucleotides match TRBD1. The V gene end was trimmed by 7 bases and the J gene end by 6 bases; junction bases not matched to a gene: 7. The CDR3 consists of 13 residues. The CDR3: CASTQTGGSEAFF. The sequenced CDR3 bases are TGTGCCAGCACCCAAACAGGGGGGTCTGAA.